One and the same sample provided the 18 T cell receptor beta chains below, sequenced in a study of tumor-infiltrating lymphocytes in localized non-small cell lung cancer. Generated by immunoSEQ multiplex PCR, the TCRdb table keeps only in-frame clones and is missing some. This repertoire shows 6,500 to 7,500 clones, around 77% found once; its top ten account for around 5.2%. The sequenced sample was uninvolved lung tissue not adjacent to the tumor. The receptors stem from a human donor with non-small cell lung cancer.

This chain uses TRBV7-9 with TRBJ1-2; D is unresolved. The CDR3 loop spans 14 amino acids. V dropped 2 bases and J dropped 4 bases, with 11 bases sitting between them. Germline V gene lookup returns CDR1 SEHNR and CDR2 FQNEAQ (reference sequence). The CDR3 here is CASSLTPGSYGYTF. The CDR3, as DNA: TGTGCCAGCAGCTTAACCCCAGGTTCCTATGGCTACACCTTC.

The chain couples TRBV9 to TRBJ1-2; D call uncertain. Trimming pared 0 bases from V and 4 bases from J, leaving 13 bases between. Germline V gene lookup returns CDR1 SGDLS and CDR2 YYNGEE. CDR3 length: 15 residues. The CDR3 here is CASSVDVGPSYGYTF. In nucleotides, the CDR3 is TGTGCCAGCAGCGTAGATGTTGGGCCGTCCTATGGCTACACCTTC. Together with reference TRBV9 and TRBJ1-2, the CDR3 gives the full variable domain: DSGVTQTPKHLITATGQRVTLRCSPRSGDLSVYWYQQSLDQGLQFLIQYYNGEERAKGNILERFSAQQFPDLHSELNLSSLELGDSALYFCASSVDVGPSYGYTFGSGTRLTVV.

This clone qualifies as medium-sized. This sequence joins TRBV19 and TRBJ2-5; 7 nucleotides agree with TRBD2. The germline V gene has CDR1 LNHDA and CDR2 SQIVND (reference sequence). The ends lost 6 bases at V and 2 bases at J; junction bases unmatched: 24. The CDR3 consists of 20 residues. CDR3 region: CASSTLRGRGGERGQETQYF. The CDR3 coding sequence is TGTGCCAGTAGCACCCTGAGGGGAAGAGGTGGCGAGCGGGGTCAAGAGACCCAGTACTTC. The full variable domain, in which reference TRBV19 and TRBJ2-5 provide the parts outside the CDR3, is DGGITQSPKYLFRKEGQNVTLSCEQNLNHDAMYWYRQDPGQGLRLIYYSQIVNDFQKGDIAEGYSVSREKKESFPLTVTSAQKNPTAFYLCASSTLRGRGGERGQETQYFGPGTRLLVL.

The rearrangement links TRBV9 to TRBJ2-1; 13 positions match TRBD2. Germline CDR1 is SGDLS and CDR2 is YYNGEE. V lost 4 bases to trimming and J lost 6 bases; unmatched junction nucleotides: 4. CDR3 length: 15 amino acids. This CDR3 is CASSLTSGRGNEQFF. The CDR3 coding sequence is TGTGCCAGCAGCCTCACTAGCGGGAGGGGCAATGAGCAGTTCTTC.

The chain uses TRBV29-1 and TRBJ1-1, with 7 bases identical to TRBD1. This CDR3 spans 13 amino acids. Germline CDR1 and CDR2: SQVTM and ANQGSEA. J was trimmed by 4 bases and V by 7 bases; bases with no gene match: 9. In nucleotides, the CDR3 is TGCAGCGGATGGGACAGTCCGGGCACTGAAGCTTTCTTT. This codes for CSGWDSPGTEAFF.

The genes are TRBV27 and TRBJ1-6; no firm D call. There are 14 residues in the CDR3. V was cut by 6 bases and J by 6 bases, with 12 bases left in between. Germline V gene sequence: CDR1 MNHEY, CDR2 SMNVEV (reference sequence). The CDR3: CASSIRDTNSPLHF. DNA of the CDR3: TGTGCCAGCAGCATAAGGGATACTAATTCACCCCTCCACTTT.

This clone was found a few times. The V gene is TRBV27, the J gene TRBJ2-7; no reliable D call. CDR1 is MNHEY and CDR2 is SMNVEV in the germline V gene (reference sequence). CDR3 length: 12 amino acids. Trimming took 8 bases from V and 0 from J, leaving 8 bases between them. In DNA form, the CDR3 reads TGTGCCAGCTTCGCGAGCTCCTACGAGCAGTACTTC. It yields the protein CASFASSYEQYF.

The rearrangement joins TRBV5-4 to TRBJ2-5, with D uncertain. Germline V gene lookup returns CDR1 SGHNT and CDR2 YYREEE (reference sequence). Trimming left V 4 bases short and J 2 bases short, with 12 bases between. This CDR3 comprises 14 residues. The CDR3 bases are TGTGCCAGCAGCCCCGACGCTTTACAAGAGACCCAGTACTTC. Translation gives CASSPDALQETQYF.

As DNA, the CDR3 is TGTGCCAGCAGTTTACCGGGACCTCTGAACACCATATATTTT. Protein product: CASSLPGPLNTIYF. V usage is TRBV28 and J usage is TRBJ1-3; perhaps TRBD1 as D (5 bases). The germline V gene has CDR1 MDHEN and CDR2 SYDVKM. Trimming took 2 bases from V and 7 from J, leaving 12 bases between them. CDR3 length: 14 residues.

The rearrangement links TRBV7-2 to TRBJ2-5; D call uncertain. This CDR3 region has 11 residues. Germline values: CDR1 SGHTA, CDR2 FQGNSA. Trimming stripped 5 bases from V and 2 bases from J, with 3 bases between. In nucleotides, the CDR3 is TGTGCCAGCAGCGTACAAGAGACCCAGTACTTC. It encodes CASSVQETQYF. The full variable domain, rest sourced from reference TRBV7-2 and TRBJ2-5, is GAGVSQSPSNKVTEKGKDVELRCDPISGHTALYWYRQSLGQGLEFLIYFQGNSAPDKSGLPSDRFSAERTGGSVSTLTIQRTQQEDSAVYLCASSVQETQYFGPGTRLLVL.

On this clone: Other DNA sequences in this sample translate to the same CDR3. This chain joins TRBV30 and TRBJ2-3; TRBD2 agrees at 9 bases. CDR1 and CDR2 from the germline V gene are GTSNPN and SVGIG (reference sequence). Trimming removed 1 base from V and 4 bases from J; junction bases left unmatched: 6. The CDR3 consists of 15 residues. CDR3: CAWSGLAGGADTQYF. The CDR3 DNA is TGTGCCTGGAGTGGGTTGGCGGGGGGGGCAGATACGCAGTATTTT.

The gene calls are TRBV19 and TRBJ2-3; D remains unclear. Trimming shortened V by 9 bases and J by 6 bases, and 16 bases separated the two germline ends. Germline V gives CDR1 LNHDA, CDR2 SQIVND (reference sequence). CDR3 length: 13 residues. This CDR3 reads CASTQLSGDTQYF. The CDR3 nucleotides read TGTGCCAGCACACAACTGAGTGGGGATACGCAGTATTTT.

Only one count was recorded for this clone. V gene TRBV6-5 combines with J gene TRBJ1-2; 10 positions match TRBD1. The CDR3 has 14 residues. V lost 6 bases, J lost 6 bases, and 7 bases stayed unmatched. Germline V CDR1 and CDR2: MNHEY, SVGAGI. CDR3 nucleotide sequence: TGTGCCAGCAGCGTCGGACAGGGGGGGAATGGCTACACCTTC. Translating gives CASSVGQGGNGYTF.

The chain combines TRBV28 with TRBJ2-5; D may be TRBD1 or TRBD2 (5 bases each). This CDR3 is built from 16 residues. Trimming removed 5 bases from V and 5 bases from J, with 21 bases in between. Germline loops: CDR1 MDHEN, CDR2 SYDVKM. CDR3 coding DNA: TGTGCCAGCAGTCCGAGGTTGGGGGTAACAAGGGAGACCCAGTACTTC. It encodes CASSPRLGVTRETQYF.

V usage is TRBV19 and J usage is TRBJ2-3; 7 positions match TRBD2. The germline V gene has CDR1 LNHDA and CDR2 SQIVND (reference sequence). The trim removed 6 bases at V and 5 bases at J, leaving 14 bases unmatched. The CDR3 consists of 16 residues. The CDR3, as DNA: TGTGCCAGTAGCTCATGGCCCGGACTAGGTGTAGATACGCAGTATTTT. As protein: CASSSWPGLGVDTQYF.

The chain carries TRBV28 and TRBJ1-2; D may be TRBD1 (5 bases). Germline V gives CDR1 MDHEN, CDR2 SYDVKM. This CDR3 comprises 14 residues. Deletions cut 6 bases from V and 8 bases from J, with 19 bases between. The CDR3 sequence is CASRPTWQGVGYTF. Written as DNA, the CDR3 is TGTGCCAGCAGACCCACCTGGCAGGGTGTAGGCTACACCTTC.

The V call is TRBV11-3, the J call TRBJ2-2, with 7 bases aligning to TRBD1. The germline gives CDR1 SGHNT, CDR2 YENEEA. The CDR3 is made up of 15 amino acids. The V and J ends lost 7 bases and 5 bases, in that order; junction bases with no gene match: 10. CDR3 sequence reads: CASTQRGRRTGELFF. CDR3 coding DNA: TGTGCCAGCACTCAAAGGGGGCGTCGAACCGGGGAGCTGTTTTTT. The full variable domain, rest sourced from reference TRBV11-3 and TRBJ2-2, is EAGVVQSPRYKIIEKKQPVAFWCNPISGHNTLYWYLQNLGQGPELLIRYENEEAVDDSQLPKDRFSAERLKGVDSTLKIQPAELGDSAVYLCASTQRGRRTGELFFGEGSRLTVL.

The rearrangement uses TRBV14 and TRBJ2-7, with D possibly TRBD1 on 6 matching bases. CDR1 is SGHDN and CDR2 is FVKESK in the germline V gene. V lost 4 bases, J lost 5 bases, and 18 bases lay in between. This CDR3 is built from 15 residues. CDR3 protein: CASSRPAGTRDEQYF. The CDR3 nucleotides are TGTGCCAGCAGCCGACCCGCCGGGACAAGGGACGAGCAGTACTTC.